These 21 T cell receptor beta chains share one sample of origin, sequenced in a study of blood T cell repertoires in COVID-19. Assay: immunoSEQ multiplex PCR; the TCRdb copy retains only in-frame clones and omits some. The sample consists of roughly 330,000 clones, roughly 86% of them appearing once. The sequenced sample consisted of PBMCs or T cells enriched from blood (not recorded which). The receptors here all came from a woman aged 25 to 45 who had recovered from COVID-19.

The chain carries TRBV4-1 and TRBJ2-3; 7 nucleotides align to TRBD2. Trimming took 3 bases from V and 5 from J; bases not matched to a gene: 2. CDR3 size: 13 residues. Germline values: CDR1 MGHRA, CDR2 YSYEKL. CDR3 region: CASSQVAGDTQYF. For the CDR3, the DNA is TGCGCCAGCAGCCAGGTAGCGGGAGATACGCAGTATTTT.

The J gene is TRBJ1-1, the V gene TRBV19; 7 bases map to TRBD1. The length of the CDR3 is 14 residues. CDR1 and CDR2 (germline): LNHDA, SQIVND (reference sequence). J gave up 3 bases and V 7 bases, and 8 bases lay outside the gene matches. The CDR3 reads CASTPQGVHTEAFF. The DNA for the CDR3 is TGTGCCAGTACCCCCCAGGGGGTACACACTGAAGCTTTCTTT. Filled out from reference TRBV19 and TRBJ1-1, the complete variable domain reads DGGITQSPKYLFRKEGQNVTLSCEQNLNHDAMYWYRQDPGQGLRLIYYSQIVNDFQKGDIAEGYSVSREKKESFPLTVTSAQKNPTAFYLCASTPQGVHTEAFFGQGTRLTVV.

This chain links TRBV7-2 with TRBJ2-3; 9 bases fit TRBD1. The germline gives CDR1 SGHTA, CDR2 FQGNSA. V dropped 4 bases and J dropped 3; count of bases not matched to a gene: 8. This CDR3 contains 16 residues. The CDR3 here is CASSYRPGQGTDTQYF. DNA for the CDR3: TGTGCCAGCAGCTATAGGCCGGGACAGGGAACAGATACGCAGTATTTT.

This chain joins TRBV7-9 and TRBJ1-2; 10 bases fit TRBD1. The CDR3 runs 14 residues. With V trimmed by 5 bases and J by 6 bases, 6 bases remained unmatched. Germline V gives CDR1 SEHNR, CDR2 FQNEAQ (reference sequence). The CDR3 spells CASSRDRGVNGYTF. CDR3 sequence (DNA): TGTGCCAGCAGCCGGGACAGGGGAGTTAATGGCTACACCTTC.

V gene TRBV29-1 combines with J gene TRBJ1-2; TRBD1 agrees at 8 bases. V was clipped by 2 bases and J by 5 bases; unmatched bases: 7. This CDR3 is 14 amino acids long. In germline, CDR1 is SQVTM, CDR2 ANQGSEA. As DNA, the CDR3 is TGCAGCGTTGAAACCCGGACAGGGAGTTATGGCTACACCTTC. This sequence encodes CSVETRTGSYGYTF.

The chain carries TRBV27 and TRBJ2-1; 8 positions agree with TRBD1. V trimming: 8 bases; J trimming: 1 base; junction bases outside the gene matches: 7. This CDR3 has 15 amino acids. The germline V gene has CDR1 MNHEY and CDR2 SMNVEV (reference sequence). The CDR3 loop is CASGRQGQSYNEQFF. The CDR3 DNA reads as TGTGCCAGCGGAAGACAGGGGCAGTCCTACAATGAGCAGTTCTTC.

The V and J genes are TRBV7-9 and TRBJ1-5; D is uncertain. With 3 bases removed from V and 0 bases from J, the gap between germline ends came to 6 bases. Germline lookup yields CDR1 SEHNR and CDR2 FQNEAQ (reference sequence). The CDR3 is 14 amino acids. CDR3 bases: TGTGCCAGCAGCTTGGCCTCTAGCAATCAGCCCCAGCATTTT. Its translation is CASSLASSNQPQHF.

With regard to this clone: The same CDR3 arises from other DNA sequences in this sample as well. This chain links TRBV20-1 with TRBJ2-7, with a tentative D call TRBD1 (6 bases). This CDR3 is 11 amino acids long. Germline V gene lookup returns CDR1 DFQATT and CDR2 SNEGSKA (reference sequence). V was pared by 6 bases and J by 2 bases, with 8 bases between. CDR3 in DNA: TGCAGTGCAGGACAGACCTACGAGCAGTACTTC. Its protein is CSAGQTYEQYF.

The CDR3 coding sequence is TGTGCCAGCAGTTACTCGAAGACAGCCTATGGCTACACCTTC. This sequence encodes CASSYSKTAYGYTF. The rearrangement uses TRBV6-5 and TRBJ1-2, with a tentative D call TRBD1 (5 bases). Germline CDR1 reads MNHEY; CDR2 reads SVGAGI. V was trimmed by 0 bases and J by 4 bases, leaving 9 bases between them. CDR3 length: 14 residues.

The chain recombines TRBV7-2 with TRBJ2-3, with 14 bases aligning to TRBD2. Germline CDR1 is SGHTA and CDR2 is FQGNSA. This CDR3 contains 16 residues. V shed 5 bases, J shed 2 bases, and the junction held 3 bases outside the gene matches. Here the CDR3 DNA reads TGTGCCAGCAGCCTGGGACTAGCGGGGGACACAGATACGCAGTATTTT. This gives the protein CASSLGLAGDTDTQYF. Looking up the rest from reference TRBV7-2 and TRBJ2-3 gives the full variable domain: GAGVSQSPSNKVTEKGKDVELRCDPISGHTALYWYRQSLGQGLEFLIYFQGNSAPDKSGLPSDRFSAERTGGSVSTLTIQRTQQEDSAVYLCASSLGLAGDTDTQYFGPGTRLTVL.

This rearrangement joins TRBV2 to TRBJ1-2; 7 bases are shared with TRBD1. Germline CDR1 reads SNHLY; CDR2 reads FYNNEI. The V and J ends lost 11 bases and 4 bases, in that order; junction bases with no gene match: 16. The CDR3 is 15 amino acids. This CDR3 is CAGHPLTGAFYGYTF. The CDR3 DNA sequence: TGTGCCGGACACCCCCTCACAGGGGCCTTCTATGGCTACACCTTC.

V usage is TRBV21-1 and J usage is TRBJ1-5. TRBV21-1 is assigned pseudogene status. CDR3 length: 16 residues. The CDR3 is CASSNPGGQDNQPQHF. For the CDR3, the DNA is TGTGCCAGCAGCAACCCCGGCGGGCAAGACAATCAGCCCCAGCATTTT.

The V call is TRBV5-1, the J call TRBJ1-2; TRBD1 agrees at 8 bases. Germline assignment: CDR1 SGHRS and CDR2 YFSETQ. The length of the CDR3 is 13 residues. The J segment lost 4 bases and the V segment lost 2 bases, leaving 1 base of the junction unmatched. In DNA, the CDR3 is TGCGCCAGCAGCTTCGGACAGGGCTATGGCTACACCTTC. Its translation is CASSFGQGYGYTF.

This chain joins TRBV5-4 and TRBJ2-2, with D possibly matching TRBD1 (6 bases). CDR1 and CDR2 (germline): SGHNT, YYREEE (reference sequence). V gave up 4 bases and J gave up 1 base, with 14 bases separating them. CDR3 size: 16 residues. The CDR3 loop is CASSTPVDRNTGELFF. DNA for the CDR3: TGTGCCAGCAGCACCCCGGTGGACAGGAACACCGGGGAGCTGTTTTTT.

The chain combines TRBV19 with TRBJ1-2; D is unclear. The CDR3 extends over 14 amino acids. Between the trimmed V and J ends, which lost 1 base and 4 bases, there was a span of 10 bases. Germline V gene data show CDR1 as LNHDA and CDR2 as SQIVND (reference sequence). CDR3 nucleotides: TGTGCCAGTAGTATAGGAGGGAAAACCTATGGCTACACCTTC. The encoded protein is CASSIGGKTYGYTF.

This chain uses TRBV5-1 with TRBJ2-3; D perhaps matches TRBD1 (6 bases). Germline V gene sequence: CDR1 SGHRS, CDR2 YFSETQ. V was shortened by 0 bases and J by 0 bases, with 17 bases between the two germline ends. There are 18 residues in the CDR3. The CDR3 reads CASSLGGTTQSSTDTQYF. CDR3 bases: TGCGCCAGCAGCTTGGGTGGGACAACCCAATCTAGCACAGATACGCAGTATTTT.

The rearrangement links TRBV6-6 to TRBJ2-2; possibly TRBD1 for D (5 bases). Trimming removed 2 bases from V and 2 bases from J, with 9 bases in between. The V gene's germline CDR1 is MNHNY and CDR2 SVGAGI (reference sequence). This CDR3 comprises 15 residues. CDR3 amino acids: CASSYPRVNTGELFF. CDR3 nucleotides: TGTGCCAGCAGTTACCCCAGGGTAAACACCGGGGAGCTGTTTTTT.

V is TRBV10-3 and J is TRBJ1-5, with D tentatively TRBD1 (6 bases). CDR1 and CDR2 (germline): ENHRY, SYGVKD. The CDR3 length is 12 residues. Trimming took off 9 bases at V and 3 bases at J, with 9 bases between the two ends. The CDR3 reads CAIGQSNQPQHF. For the CDR3, the DNA is TGTGCCATAGGACAGTCCAATCAGCCCCAGCATTTT.

The rearrangement uses TRBV4-1 and TRBJ1-6, with TRBD1 as a possible D gene (6 bases). The germline gives CDR1 MGHRA, CDR2 YSYEKL. The V end was cut by 3 bases, the J end by 9 bases, with 15 bases between. The CDR3 is 15 amino acids. The CDR3 region is CASSQVQGLRSPLHF. CDR3 sequence (DNA): TGCGCCAGCAGCCAGGTACAGGGTCTACGTTCACCCCTCCACTTT.

The CDR3: CASSLDREVTEAFF. DNA for the CDR3: TGTGCCAGCAGTCTGGACAGGGAAGTCACTGAAGCTTTCTTT. The V gene is TRBV4-2, the J gene TRBJ1-1, with 8 bases lining up with TRBD1. The length of the CDR3 is 14 residues. V was pared by 6 bases and J by 4 bases, with 7 bases of the junction left unmatched. Germline CDR1 is LGHNA and CDR2 is YNFKEQ.

This clone was seen just once. This chain uses TRBV4-1 with TRBJ1-5, with TRBD1 matching 7 bases. V lost 0 bases, J lost 6 bases, and 2 bases stayed unmatched. CDR3 size: 14 residues. Germline V gene sequence: CDR1 MGHRA, CDR2 YSYEKL. The CDR3 sequence: CASSQEQGSQPQHF. The CDR3 nucleotides read TGCGCCAGCAGCCAAGAACAGGGGTCTCAGCCCCAGCATTTT.